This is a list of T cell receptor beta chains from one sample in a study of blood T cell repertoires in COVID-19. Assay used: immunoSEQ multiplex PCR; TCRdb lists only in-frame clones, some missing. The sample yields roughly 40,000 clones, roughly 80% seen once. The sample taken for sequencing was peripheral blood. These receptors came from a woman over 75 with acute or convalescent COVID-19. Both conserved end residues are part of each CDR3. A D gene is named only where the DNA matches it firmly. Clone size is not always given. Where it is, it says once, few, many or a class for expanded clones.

CASNLGQPYGYTF,TGTGCCAGCAACTTGGGACAGCCATATGGCTACACCTTC,-,TRBV28,TRBD1,TRBJ1-2
CASSLEGARGYTF,TGTGCCAGCAGTTTAGAGGGGGCGCGAGGCTACACCTTC,-,TRBV28,TRBD1,TRBJ1-2
CASNIQGGDTQYF,TGTGCCAGCAACATACAGGGGGGAGATACGCAGTATTTT,-,TRBV6-5,TRBD1,TRBJ2-3
CAWSVDRSNEQYF,TGTGCCTGGAGTGTGGACAGGTCGAACGAGCAGTACTTC,-,TRBV30,TRBD1,TRBJ2-7
CASSSDLAGGGNEQFF,TGTGCCAGCTCATCGGATCTAGCGGGAGGTGGGAATGAGCAGTTCTTC,-,TRBV18,TRBD2,TRBJ2-1
CASSLLQGGAYEQYF,TGCGCCAGCAGCTTGCTGCAGGGTGGTGCCTACGAGCAGTACTTC,-,TRBV5-1,-,TRBJ2-7
CASIRAGLGNEQFF,TGTGCCAGCATCCGAGCGGGTCTAGGCAATGAGCAGTTCTTC,-,TRBV2,-,TRBJ2-1
CASRGGFLPLHF,TGTGCCAGCAGGGGGGGTTTCTTACCCCTCCACTTT,-,TRBV6-5,-,TRBJ1-6
CASSYSPIAVAKNIQYF,TGTGCCAGCAGTTACTCCCCAATAGCGGTAGCCAAAAACATTCAGTACTTC,-,TRBV6-2/TRBV6-3,-,TRBJ2-4
CASSYRTASLNTEAFF,TGTGCCAGCAGCTACCGGACAGCGAGCTTGAACACTGAAGCTTTCTTT,-,TRBV7-8,-,TRBJ1-1
CASSSNEGKQPQHF,TGTGCCAGCAGCTCAAACGAGGGAAAACAGCCCCAGCATTTT,-,TRBV7-2,-,TRBJ1-5
CASRLSGGGTDTQYF,TGTGCCAGCAGACTTAGCGGGGGGGGCACAGATACGCAGTATTTT,-,TRBV6-5,TRBD2,TRBJ2-3
CAISESRVAEGYTF,TGTGCCATCAGTGAGTCGAGAGTCGCGGAGGGCTACACCTTC,-,TRBV10-3,-,TRBJ1-2
CASTEGQGRTEAFF,TGTGCCAGTACCGAAGGACAGGGGAGGACTGAAGCTTTCTTT,once,TRBV19,TRBD1,TRBJ1-1
CASSFRAGDPDTQYF,TGTGCCAGCAGCTTCCGAGCGGGGGATCCAGATACGCAGTATTTT,few,TRBV7-8,TRBD2,TRBJ2-3
CASRSRDNPYEQYF,TGTGCCAGCAGATCCAGGGACAACCCCTACGAGCAGTACTTC,-,TRBV6-6,-,TRBJ2-7
CAINRQLSYEQYF,TGTGCCATCAACAGGCAGCTCTCCTACGAGCAGTACTTC,-,TRBV10-3,-,TRBJ2-7
CASSQGSLTEAFF,TGTGCCAGCAGCCAAGGATCACTCACTGAAGCTTTCTTT,-,TRBV3-1/TRBV3-2,-,TRBJ1-1
CASSVQGAATEAFF,TGTGCCAGCAGCGTCCAGGGGGCTGCGACTGAAGCTTTCTTT,-,TRBV9,TRBD1,TRBJ1-1
CASSDTGLGSGEQFF,TGTGCCAGCAGTGACACGGGACTAGGATCGGGTGAGCAGTTCTTC,few,TRBV2,TRBD2,TRBJ2-1
CASSLPGTGDYGYTF,TGTGCCAGCAGTTTACCCGGGACAGGGGACTATGGCTACACCTTC,once,TRBV28,TRBD1,TRBJ1-2
CAWGASGTDTQYF,TGTGCCTGGGGGGCTAGCGGGACAGATACGCAGTATTTT,once,TRBV30,TRBD2,TRBJ2-3
CASSLARSSYEQYF,TGTGCCAGCAGCTTGGCTAGGAGCTCCTACGAGCAGTACTTC,many,TRBV5-4,-,TRBJ2-7
CASSLEAGGAGYEQYF,TGTGCCAGCAGCTTAGAGGCCGGGGGGGCGGGGTACGAGCAGTACTTC,-,TRBV7-2,TRBD2,TRBJ2-7
CASSQAGGTYEQYF,TGTGCCAGCAGTCAAGCTGGCGGTACCTACGAGCAGTACTTC,-,TRBV11-2,-,TRBJ2-7
CAWSRNTIYF,TGTGCCTGGAGTCGGAACACCATATATTTT,-,TRBV30,-,TRBJ1-3
CAWSVGLALHEQYF,TGTGCCTGGAGTGTCGGACTAGCACTCCACGAGCAGTACTTC,few,TRBV30,TRBD2,TRBJ2-7
CASTLQGSTEAFF,TGTGCCAGCACACTACAGGGTTCTACTGAAGCTTTCTTT,-,TRBV14,-,TRBJ1-1
CASSLSRGQNQPQHF,TGTGCCAGCAGCTTAAGCAGGGGCCAGAATCAGCCCCAGCATTTT,-,TRBV7-6,-,TRBJ1-5
CASSLVSDRGNEQFF,TGTGCCAGCAGCTTAGTCTCTGACAGGGGGAATGAGCAGTTCTTC,-,TRBV7-2,TRBD1,TRBJ2-1
CASSDQGYYGYTF,TGTGCCAGCAGTGATCAGGGCTACTATGGCTACACCTTC,once,TRBV2,-,TRBJ1-2
CASSVVGGGHYNEQFF,TGTGCCAGCAGCGTAGTGGGAGGAGGGCACTACAATGAGCAGTTCTTC,-,TRBV9,-,TRBJ2-1
CASSFGGTYEQYF,TGTGCCAGCAGTTTTGGCGGAACCTACGAGCAGTACTTC,-,TRBV6-2/TRBV6-3,-,TRBJ2-7
CASSIITTGRDTEAFF,TGTGCCAGTAGTATCATCACCACAGGGAGGGACACTGAAGCTTTCTTT,-,TRBV19,-,TRBJ1-1
CAISGGDQRKNEQFF,TGTGCCATCAGTGGCGGGGACCAAAGAAAGAATGAGCAGTTCTTC,-,TRBV10-3,-,TRBJ2-1
CATSSGTGIQETQYF,TGTGCCACCAGCAGTGGGACTGGAATTCAAGAGACCCAGTACTTC,-,TRBV15,-,TRBJ2-5
CASSLRISGRDNEQFF,TGTGCCAGCAGCTTGCGTATTAGCGGGAGGGACAATGAGCAGTTCTTC,-,TRBV5-4,TRBD2,TRBJ2-1
CASSEKLAGFYNEQFF,TGTGCCAGCAGTGAGAAGCTAGCGGGGTTCTACAATGAGCAGTTCTTC,-,TRBV2,TRBD2,TRBJ2-1
CASRRDRGFTDTQYF,TGTGCCAGCAGGCGGGACAGGGGGTTCACAGATACGCAGTATTTT,-,TRBV2,TRBD1,TRBJ2-3
CASKQAYNEQFF,TGTGCCAGCAAACAAGCCTACAATGAGCAGTTCTTC,-,TRBV2,-,TRBJ2-1
CASSPGLAGAEQYF,TGTGCCAGCAGCCCAGGACTAGCGGGAGCCGAGCAGTACTTC,few,TRBV7-2,TRBD2,TRBJ2-7
CASRSAGGSTDTQYF,TGTGCCAGCAGGTCCGCGGGGGGAAGCACAGATACGCAGTATTTT,-,TRBV6-5,TRBD2,TRBJ2-3